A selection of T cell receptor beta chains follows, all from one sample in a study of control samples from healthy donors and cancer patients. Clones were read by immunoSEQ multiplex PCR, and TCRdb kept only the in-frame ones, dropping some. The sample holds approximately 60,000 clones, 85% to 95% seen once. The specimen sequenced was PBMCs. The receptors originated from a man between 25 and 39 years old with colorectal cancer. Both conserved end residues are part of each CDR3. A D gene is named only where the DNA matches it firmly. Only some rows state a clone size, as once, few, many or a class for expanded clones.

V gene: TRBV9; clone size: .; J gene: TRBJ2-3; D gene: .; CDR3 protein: CASSGPRTGATDTQYF; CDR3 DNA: TGTGCCAGCAGCGGCCCCCGAACGGGGGCGACAGATACGCAGTATTTT
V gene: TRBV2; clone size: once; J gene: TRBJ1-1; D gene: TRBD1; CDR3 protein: CASLGDRLDTEAFF; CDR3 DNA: TGTGCCAGCTTAGGGGACAGGTTGGACACTGAAGCTTTCTTT
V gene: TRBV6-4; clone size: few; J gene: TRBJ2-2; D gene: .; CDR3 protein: CASSDIGGKHTGELFF; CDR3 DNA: TGTGCCAGCAGTGATATTGGCGGCAAACACACCGGGGAGCTGTTTTTT
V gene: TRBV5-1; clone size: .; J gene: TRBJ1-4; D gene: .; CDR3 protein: CASSWRIQTASNEKLFF; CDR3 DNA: TGCGCCAGCAGCTGGAGAATTCAGACAGCGTCTAATGAAAAACTGTTTTTT
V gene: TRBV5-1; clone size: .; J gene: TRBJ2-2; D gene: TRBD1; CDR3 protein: CASSLTGGSNGELFF; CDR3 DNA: TGCGCCAGCAGCTTGACAGGGGGCTCTAACGGGGAGCTGTTTTTT
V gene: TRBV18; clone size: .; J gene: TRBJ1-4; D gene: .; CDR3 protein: CASSPSNEKLFF; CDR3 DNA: TGTGCCAGCTCACCTTCCAATGAAAAACTGTTTTTT
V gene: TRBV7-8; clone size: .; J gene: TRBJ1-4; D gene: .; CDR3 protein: CASSGVSNEKLFF; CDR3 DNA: TGTGCCAGCAGCGGGGTCTCAAATGAAAAACTGTTTTTT
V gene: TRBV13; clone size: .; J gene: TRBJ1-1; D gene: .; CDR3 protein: CASSFRLNTEAFF; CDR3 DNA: TGTGCCAGCAGCTTCAGGTTGAACACTGAAGCTTTCTTT
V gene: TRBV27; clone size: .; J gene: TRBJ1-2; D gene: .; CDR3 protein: CASSWAVNYGYTF; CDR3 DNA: TGTGCCAGCAGTTGGGCGGTAAACTATGGCTACACCTTC
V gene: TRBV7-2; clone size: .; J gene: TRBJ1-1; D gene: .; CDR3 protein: CASSLGGGAGLSTEAFF; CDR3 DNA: TGTGCCAGCAGCTTAGGTGGGGGGGCGGGCCTGAGCACTGAAGCTTTCTTT
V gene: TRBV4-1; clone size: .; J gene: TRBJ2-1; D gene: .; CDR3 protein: CASSRGLRDEQFF; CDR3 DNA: TGCGCCAGCAGCCGGGGTCTTAGGGATGAGCAGTTCTTC
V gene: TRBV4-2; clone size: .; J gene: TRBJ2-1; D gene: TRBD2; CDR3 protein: CASSQKGSGPSSYNEQFF; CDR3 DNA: TGTGCCAGCAGCCAAAAGGGTAGCGGGCCAAGCTCCTACAATGAGCAGTTCTTC
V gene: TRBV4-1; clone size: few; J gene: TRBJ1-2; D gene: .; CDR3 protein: CASSRPDRNYGYTF; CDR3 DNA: TGCGCCAGCAGCCGCCCCGACAGAAACTATGGCTACACCTTC
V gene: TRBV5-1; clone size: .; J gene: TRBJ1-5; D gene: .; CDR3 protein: CASSPQGHINQPQHF; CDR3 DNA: TGCGCCAGCAGCCCGCAAGGACATATTAATCAGCCCCAGCATTTT
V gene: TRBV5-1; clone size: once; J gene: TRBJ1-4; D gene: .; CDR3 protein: CASSLWRSTNEKLFF; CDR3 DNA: TGCGCCAGCAGCTTGTGGAGGTCAACTAATGAAAAACTGTTTTTT
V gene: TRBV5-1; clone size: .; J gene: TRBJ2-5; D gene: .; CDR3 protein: CASSPGLTPGETQYF; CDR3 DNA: TGCGCCAGCAGCCCGGGACTTACCCCGGGGGAGACCCAGTACTTC
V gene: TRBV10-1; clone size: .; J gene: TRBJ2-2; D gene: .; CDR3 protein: CASSENTNTGELFF; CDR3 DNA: TGCGCCAGCAGTGAGAACACCAACACCGGGGAGCTGTTTTTT
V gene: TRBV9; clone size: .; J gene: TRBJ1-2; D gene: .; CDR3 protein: CASSQTAGANYGYTF; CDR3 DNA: TGTGCCAGCAGCCAGACGGCAGGAGCTAACTATGGCTACACCTTC
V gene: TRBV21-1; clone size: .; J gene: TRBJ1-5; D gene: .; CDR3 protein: CASSKGRPRDQGNQPQHF; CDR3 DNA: TGTGCCAGCAGCAAAGGAAGACCAAGGGACCAGGGCAATCAGCCCCAGCATTTT
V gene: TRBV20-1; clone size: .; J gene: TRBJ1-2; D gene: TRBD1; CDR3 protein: CSAGDSYGYTF; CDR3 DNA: TGCAGTGCTGGGGACAGCTATGGCTACACCTTC
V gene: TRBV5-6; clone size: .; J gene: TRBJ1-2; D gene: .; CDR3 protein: CASSLKDPGGYTF; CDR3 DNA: TGTGCCAGCAGCTTGAAGGATCCCGGTGGCTACACCTTC
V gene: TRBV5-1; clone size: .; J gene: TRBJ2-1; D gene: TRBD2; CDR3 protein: CASKERGHNEQFF; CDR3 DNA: TGCGCCAGCAAGGAGCGGGGGCACAATGAGCAGTTCTTC
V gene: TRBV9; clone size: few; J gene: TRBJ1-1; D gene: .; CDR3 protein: CASSPRQGMNTEAFF; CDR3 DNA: TGTGCCAGCAGCCCACGGCAGGGGATGAACACTGAAGCTTTCTTT
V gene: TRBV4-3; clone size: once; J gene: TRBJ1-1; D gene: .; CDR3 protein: CASSPRGPGTEAFF; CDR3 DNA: TGCGCCAGCAGCCCGCGGGGCCCGGGCACTGAAGCTTTCTTT
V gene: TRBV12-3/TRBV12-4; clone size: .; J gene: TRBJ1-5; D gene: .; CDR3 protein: CASNQGDNQPQHF; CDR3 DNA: TGTGCCAGCAACCAGGGTGACAATCAGCCCCAGCATTTT
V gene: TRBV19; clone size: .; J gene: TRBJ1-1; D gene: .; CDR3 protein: CASSRLRVHGNTEAFF; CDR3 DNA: TGTGCCAGTAGTCGGCTCAGGGTTCACGGGAACACTGAAGCTTTCTTT
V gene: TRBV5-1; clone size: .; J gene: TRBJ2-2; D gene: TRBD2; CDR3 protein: CASSTGTSRTGELFF; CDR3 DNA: TGCGCCAGCAGTACCGGGACTAGCCGTACCGGGGAGCTGTTTTTT
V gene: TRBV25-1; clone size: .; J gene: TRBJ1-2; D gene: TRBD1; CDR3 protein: CASSRGQNYGYTF; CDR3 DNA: TGTGCCAGCAGCAGGGGACAGAACTATGGCTACACCTTC
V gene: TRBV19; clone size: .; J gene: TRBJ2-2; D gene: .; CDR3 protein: CASSLHPAFSDSNTGELFF; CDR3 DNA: TGTGCCAGTAGTCTCCACCCCGCCTTTAGCGATTCGAACACCGGGGAGCTGTTTTTT
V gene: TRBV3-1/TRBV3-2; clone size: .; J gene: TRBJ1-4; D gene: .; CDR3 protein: CASSQERGLSLNEKLFF; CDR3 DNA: TGTGCCAGCAGCCAAGAACGAGGTCTGTCCCTTAATGAAAAACTGTTTTTT
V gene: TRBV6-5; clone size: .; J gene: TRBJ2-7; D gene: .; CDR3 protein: CASSYSRDTLYEQYF; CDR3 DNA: TGTGCCAGCAGTTACTCGAGGGACACTCTCTACGAGCAGTACTTC
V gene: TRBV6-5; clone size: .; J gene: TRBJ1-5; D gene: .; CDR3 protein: CASSLGMQVNQPQHF; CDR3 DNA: TGTGCCAGCAGCCTAGGGATGCAGGTTAATCAGCCCCAGCATTTT
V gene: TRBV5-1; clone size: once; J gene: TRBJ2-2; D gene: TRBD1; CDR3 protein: CASRNGQAITGELFF; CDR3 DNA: TGCGCCAGCAGAAATGGACAGGCGATCACCGGGGAGCTGTTTTTT